This T cell receptor beta chain originates from a study of blood T cells in healthy people across ages. The CDR3 loop spans 14 amino acids. The V end was cut by 1 base, the J end by 2 bases, with 8 bases between. Germline assignment: CDR1 MNHNS and CDR2 SASEGT. As to this clonotype: As yet, its antigen is unknown.

Findings and limits, study-wide: Estimates of total diversity, which came from one million sequenced T cells, were considered to be underestimates.

Researchers isolated at least 7 million PBMCs per sample. A sample-barcoded 5' primer and a J-beta primer mix were used in a second PCR of about 7 to 11 cycles. MiXCR, applied by TCRdb to the 5' RACE reads, yields one record per CDR3 protein. The table lists under 800,000 distinct CDR3 sequences, approximately 39% of them singletons. The chain carries TRBV6-1 and TRBJ2-5; D is uncertain. The receptor was derived from a woman between 55 and 75 years old in good health. Sequenced: blood. Here the CDR3 reads CASSEGVLQETQYF. The CDR3 coding sequence is TGTGCCAGCAGTGAAGGGGTATTACAAGAGACCCAGTACTTC.